The T cell receptor (beta chain) described here comes from a study of vaccination and CD4 T cells after COVID-19. Turning to the study itself: As their vaccination, participants received two doses of either BNT162b2 or mRNA-1273 vaccine.

Concerning this clonotype itself: Its antigen is not identified.

The Oncomine TCR Beta short-read assay sequenced DNA from cultured CD4+ T cells. TCRdb reprocessed the PCR reads with MiXCR, giving one entry per CDR3 protein. The sample includes about 11,000 distinct CDR3 sequences, approximately 32% of them seen just once. Germline CDR1 and CDR2: MNHEY and SVGEGT. The CDR3 consists of 15 residues. Trimming removed 8 bases at V and 4 bases at J, with 20 bases between. The treatment denotes: approximately 11-day PBMC culture with coronavirus spike peptide pools or control peptides (ViraFEST assay). The sequence came from a human donor who had recovered from COVID-19. The rearrangement uses TRBV6-2 or TRBV6-3 and TRBJ1-1; D is unresolved. The sequencing here drew on CD4+ T cells from blood, cultured in vitro, taken after SARS-CoV-2 vaccination. CDR3 nucleotides: TGTGCCAGCCATATATACTCCTCTGGGGTCACTGAAGCTTTCTTT. Translating it yields CASHIYSSGVTEAFF.